This entry lists 16 T cell receptor beta chains sequenced from one sample in a study of CD8+ T cells in alopecia areata. As the sequencing template, cDNA was produced by extracting RNA and reverse transcribing it. Clones were sequenced by immunoSEQ multiplex PCR, and TCRdb holds only the in-frame ones, with some missing. Among 150,000 to 200,000 clones listed, roughly 65% were seen once. The sample was CD4+ T cells sorted from blood, taken at week 0. Source of these receptors: a human donor with alopecia areata.

The rearrangement joins TRBV6-5 to TRBJ2-7, with TRBD1 as a possible D gene (6 bases). Germline lookup yields CDR1 MNHEY and CDR2 SVGAGI. The CDR3 loop spans 13 amino acids. Trimming pared 6 bases from V and 3 bases from J, leaving 12 bases between. CDR3 coding DNA: TGTGCCAGCAGGACAGGTCGATTCTACGAGCAGTACTTC. Translated, it gives CASRTGRFYEQYF.

The chain combines TRBV27 with TRBJ1-2; possibly TRBD1 for D (5 bases). CDR3 length: 13 residues. V was pared by 0 bases and J by 7 bases, with 9 bases between. Germline CDR1 reads MNHEY; CDR2 reads SMNVEV (reference sequence). The CDR3 loop is CASSLSGASGYTF. The CDR3, as DNA: TGTGCCAGCAGTTTATCTGGGGCAAGTGGCTACACCTTC.

The chain couples TRBV30 to TRBJ2-5; D is ambiguous. Germline V CDR1 and CDR2: GTSNPN, SVGIG (reference sequence). Between the trimmed V and J ends, which lost 2 bases and 0 bases, there was a span of 1 base. The CDR3 is 11 amino acids. The CDR3 loop is CAWSYQETQYF. CDR3 sequence (DNA): TGTGCCTGGAGTTACCAAGAGACCCAGTACTTC.

This clone was seen once. The rearrangement uses TRBV2 and TRBJ2-5, with TRBD1 matching over 9 bases. The germline CDR1 and CDR2 sequences are SNHLY and FYNNEI. The J segment lost 5 bases and the V segment lost 6 bases, leaving 4 bases of the junction unmatched. This CDR3 comprises 13 residues. CDR3 in DNA: TGTGCCAGCAGGGACAGGGGCGGGGAGACCCAGTACTTC. It translates to CASRDRGGETQYF.

The chain is built from TRBV6-5 and TRBJ1-1; 7 bases align to TRBD1. The CDR3 extends over 12 amino acids. CDR1 and CDR2 (germline): MNHEY, SVGAGI. Trimming removed 5 bases from V and 6 bases from J; junction bases left unmatched: 3. The CDR3 is CASSRGLAEAFF. CDR3 in DNA: TGTGCCAGCAGTAGGGGGCTAGCTGAAGCTTTCTTT.

This clone appeared a single time. The chain combines TRBV20-1 with TRBJ2-1; D remains ambiguous. The germline gives CDR1 DFQATT, CDR2 SNEGSKA (reference sequence). This CDR3 comprises 10 residues. Trimming removed 5 bases from V and 5 bases from J, with 4 bases in between. This CDR3 is CSAHNNEQFF. The CDR3 DNA is TGCAGTGCTCATAACAATGAGCAGTTCTTC.

The V gene is TRBV6-5, the J gene TRBJ2-7, with D uncertain. CDR1 MNHEY and CDR2 SVGAGI come from the germline V gene. Trimming took off 4 bases at V and 8 bases at J, with 9 bases between the two ends. The length of the CDR3 is 11 residues. The CDR3 coding sequence is TGTGCCAGCAGTTTCGGCCCCCAGCAGTACTTC. It specifies CASSFGPQQYF.

The rearrangement uses TRBV15 and TRBJ2-1; maybe TRBD1 (5 bases). Germline V lookup: CDR1 LNHNV, CDR2 YYDKDF (reference sequence). The V and J ends lost 0 bases and 15 bases respectively, with 18 bases between them. This CDR3 is 14 amino acids long. The CDR3 loop is CATSRDRLVGPWFF. As DNA, the CDR3 is TGTGCCACCAGCAGAGATCGGTTGGTGGGGCCGTGGTTCTTC.

V and J are TRBV29-1 and TRBJ2-3; 7 bases fit TRBD2. CDR1 and CDR2 (germline): SQVTM, ANQGSEA. The CDR3 is made up of 13 amino acids. The J segment lost 5 bases and the V segment lost 3 bases, leaving 5 bases of the junction unmatched. CDR3 nucleotides: TGCAGCGTTGACGCAAGCGGGGAAGATACGCAGTATTTT. Residues: CSVDASGEDTQYF.

The genes are TRBV14 and TRBJ2-3; no clear D. This CDR3 spans 13 amino acids. Trimming left V 4 bases short and J 8 bases short, with 13 bases between. Germline CDR1 reads SGHDN; CDR2 reads FVKESK. Written as DNA, the CDR3 is TGTGCCAGCAGCCTCGGCCGTCTGGGTACGCAGTATTTT. Residues: CASSLGRLGTQYF. The variable domain in full, with the rest retrieved from reference TRBV14 and TRBJ2-3, is EAGVTQFPSHSVIEKGQTVTLRCDPISGHDNLYWYRRVMGKEIKFLLHFVKESKQDESGMPNNRFLAERTGGTYSTLKVQPAELEDSGVYFCASSLGRLGTQYFGPGTRLTVL.

This rearrangement joins TRBV27 to TRBJ2-2; D ambiguous. V lost 3 bases to trimming and J lost 7 bases, with 9 bases between them. The CDR3 runs 13 residues. Germline V gives CDR1 MNHEY, CDR2 SMNVEV (reference sequence). The CDR3 sequence is CASSLGFGGELFF. Written as DNA, the CDR3 is TGTGCCAGCAGTTTGGGTTTCGGCGGGGAGCTGTTTTTT.

This clone came up once. The V gene is TRBV5-4, the J gene TRBJ2-7, with D possibly being TRBD1 (6 bases). The CDR3 sequence is 13 residues long. V gave up 1 base and J gave up 5 bases, with 10 bases separating them. Germline V gene data show CDR1 as SGHNT and CDR2 as YYREEE (reference sequence). The CDR3 is CASSLSGVDEQYF. The CDR3 DNA reads TGTGCCAGCAGCTTGTCAGGGGTAGACGAGCAGTACTTC.

This clone was found a few times. The chain has TRBV29-1 and TRBJ2-3, with a weak D call TRBD1 (5 bases). Germline V gives CDR1 SQVTM, CDR2 ANQGSEA. Trimming pared 6 bases from V and 7 bases from J, leaving 14 bases between. The CDR3 has 12 amino acids. The CDR3 coding sequence is TGCAGCGTATCTAGGGGCGAAAATACGCAGTATTTT. Translation gives CSVSRGENTQYF.

The chain uses TRBV4-3 and TRBJ1-5, with TRBD1 identical over 9 bases. Germline V CDR1 and CDR2: LGHNA, YSLEER. The CDR3 length is 15 residues. V dropped 4 bases and J dropped 4; count of bases not matched to a gene: 5. The CDR3 sequence: CASSPGQGPNQPQHF. DNA for the CDR3: TGCGCCAGCAGCCCGGGACAGGGACCGAATCAGCCCCAGCATTTT.

CDR3 region: CASSWRGEQYF. DNA of the CDR3: TGTGCCAGCAGTTGGCGGGGAGAGCAGTACTTC. This chain joins TRBV6-6 and TRBJ2-7; maybe TRBD2 (6 bases). With 4 bases removed from V and 7 bases from J, the gap between germline ends came to 8 bases. The CDR3 has 11 residues. Germline lookup yields CDR1 MNHNY and CDR2 SVGAGI (reference sequence).

Only a few counts were recorded for this clone. The chain uses TRBV5-4 and TRBJ2-2; a weak D match, TRBD2 (7 bases). Germline CDR1 is SGHNT and CDR2 is YYREEE (reference sequence). With 4 bases removed from V and 0 bases from J, the gap between germline ends came to 13 bases. The CDR3 covers 16 residues. DNA of the CDR3: TGTGCCAGCAGCCCCTCGGGGGGCGCGAACACCGGGGAGCTGTTTTTT. It specifies CASSPSGGANTGELFF.